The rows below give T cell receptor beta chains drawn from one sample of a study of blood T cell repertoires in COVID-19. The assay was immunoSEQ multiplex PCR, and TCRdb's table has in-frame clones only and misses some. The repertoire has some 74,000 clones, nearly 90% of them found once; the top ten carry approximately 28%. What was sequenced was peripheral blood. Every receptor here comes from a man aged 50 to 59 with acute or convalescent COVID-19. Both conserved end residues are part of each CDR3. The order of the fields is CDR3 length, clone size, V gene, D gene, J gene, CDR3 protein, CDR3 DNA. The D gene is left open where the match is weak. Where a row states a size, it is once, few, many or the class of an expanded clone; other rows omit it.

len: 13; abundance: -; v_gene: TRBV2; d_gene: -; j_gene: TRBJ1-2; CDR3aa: CASSPRQAYGYTF; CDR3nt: TGTGCCAGCAGCCCTCGGCAGGCCTATGGCTACACCTTC
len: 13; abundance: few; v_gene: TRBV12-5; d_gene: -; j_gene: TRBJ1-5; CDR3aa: CASGQQGNQPQHF; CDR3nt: TGTGCTAGTGGTCAGCAGGGTAATCAGCCCCAGCATTTT
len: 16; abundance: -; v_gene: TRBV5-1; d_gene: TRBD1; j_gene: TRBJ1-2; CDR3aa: CASSPTGVAGVYGYTF; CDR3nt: TGCGCCAGCAGCCCCACAGGGGTGGCCGGGGTCTATGGCTACACCTTC
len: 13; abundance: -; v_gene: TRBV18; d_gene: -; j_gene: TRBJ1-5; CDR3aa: CASSPGQPGPQHF; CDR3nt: TGTGCCAGCTCACCTGGACAGCCTGGGCCCCAGCATTTT
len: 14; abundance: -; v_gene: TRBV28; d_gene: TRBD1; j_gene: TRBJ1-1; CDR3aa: CASIPQGFITEAFF; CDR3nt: TGTGCCAGCATCCCACAGGGGTTTATTACTGAAGCTTTCTTT
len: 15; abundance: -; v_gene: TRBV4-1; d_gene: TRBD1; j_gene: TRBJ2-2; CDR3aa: CASSPPTGGTGELFF; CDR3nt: TGCGCCAGCAGCCCCCCGACAGGGGGCACCGGGGAGCTGTTTTTT
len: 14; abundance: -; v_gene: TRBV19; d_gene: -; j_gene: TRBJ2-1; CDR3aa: CASRQGGSWNEQFF; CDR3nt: TGTGCCAGTAGACAGGGGGGGTCCTGGAATGAGCAGTTCTTC
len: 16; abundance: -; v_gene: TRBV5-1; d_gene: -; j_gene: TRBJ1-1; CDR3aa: CASSLIQGGLNTEAFF; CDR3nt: TGCGCCAGCAGCTTGATACAGGGTGGCCTGAACACTGAAGCTTTCTTT
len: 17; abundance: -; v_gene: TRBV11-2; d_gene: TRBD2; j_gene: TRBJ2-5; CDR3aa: CASSLRLAGGPGETQYF; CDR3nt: TGTGCCAGCAGCTTAAGACTAGCGGGGGGGCCCGGCGAGACCCAGTACTTC
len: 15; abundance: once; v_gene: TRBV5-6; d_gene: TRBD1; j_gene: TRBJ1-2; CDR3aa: CASSLVPDRGYGYTF; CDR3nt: TGTGCCAGCAGCTTGGTACCAGACAGGGGGTACGGCTACACCTTC
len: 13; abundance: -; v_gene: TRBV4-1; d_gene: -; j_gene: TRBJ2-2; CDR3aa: CASSQKQTGELFF; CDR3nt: TGCGCCAGCAGCCAGAAACAGACCGGGGAGCTGTTTTTT
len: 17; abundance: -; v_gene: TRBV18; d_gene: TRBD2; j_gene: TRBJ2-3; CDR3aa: CASSPPLRGARTDTQYF; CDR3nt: TGTGCCAGCTCACCACCTTTGCGGGGGGCCCGCACAGATACGCAGTATTTT
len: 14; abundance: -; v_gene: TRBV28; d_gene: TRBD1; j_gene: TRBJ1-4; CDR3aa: CASSLGDRGGKLFF; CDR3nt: TGTGCCAGCAGTTTAGGGGACAGGGGCGGGAAACTGTTTTTT
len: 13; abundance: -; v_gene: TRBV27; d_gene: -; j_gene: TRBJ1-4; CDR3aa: CASRDGGGEKLFF; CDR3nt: TGTGCCAGCAGGGACGGGGGAGGTGAAAAACTGTTTTTT
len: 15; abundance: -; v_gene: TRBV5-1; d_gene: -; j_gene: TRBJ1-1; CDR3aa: CASSLEREVRGEAFF; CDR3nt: TGCGCCAGCAGCTTGGAGCGGGAGGTGAGGGGTGAAGCTTTCTTT
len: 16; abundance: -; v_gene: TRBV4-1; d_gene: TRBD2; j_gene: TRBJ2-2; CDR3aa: CASSQLAGGDTGELFF; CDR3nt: TGCGCCAGCAGCCAACTAGCGGGGGGGGACACCGGGGAGCTGTTTTTT
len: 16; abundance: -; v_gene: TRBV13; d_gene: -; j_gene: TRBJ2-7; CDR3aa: CASSILGGRSSYEQYF; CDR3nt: TGTGCCAGCAGCATTTTGGGGGGGCGGAGCTCCTACGAGCAGTACTTC
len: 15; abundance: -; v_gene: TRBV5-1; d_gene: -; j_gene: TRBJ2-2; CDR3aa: CASSLGHANTGELFF; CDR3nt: TGCGCCAGCAGCTTGGGACACGCGAACACCGGGGAGCTGTTTTTT
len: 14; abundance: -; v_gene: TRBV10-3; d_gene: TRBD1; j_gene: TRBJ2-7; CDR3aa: CAISLRDRGYEQYF; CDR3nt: TGTGCCATCAGCCTCCGGGACAGGGGCTACGAGCAGTACTTC
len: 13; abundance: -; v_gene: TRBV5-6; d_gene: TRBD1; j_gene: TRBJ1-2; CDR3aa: CASRRDRVPGYTF; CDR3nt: TGTGCCAGCAGGAGGGACAGGGTGCCTGGCTACACCTTC
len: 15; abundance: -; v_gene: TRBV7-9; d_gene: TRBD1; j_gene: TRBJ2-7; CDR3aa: CASSLGIGTAYEQYF; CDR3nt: TGTGCCAGCAGCTTAGGCATCGGGACAGCCTACGAGCAGTACTTC
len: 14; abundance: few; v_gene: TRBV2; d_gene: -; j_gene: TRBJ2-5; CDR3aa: CASTDGGAQETQYF; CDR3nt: TGTGCCAGCACCGACGGGGGAGCCCAAGAGACCCAGTACTTC
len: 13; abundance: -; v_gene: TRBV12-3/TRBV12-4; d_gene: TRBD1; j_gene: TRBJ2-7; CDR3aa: CASSWDRTYEQYF; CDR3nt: TGTGCCAGCAGTTGGGACAGAACCTACGAGCAGTACTTC
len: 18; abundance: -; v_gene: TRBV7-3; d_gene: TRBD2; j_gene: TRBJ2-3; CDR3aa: CASSPHGLAGGSTDTQYF; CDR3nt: TGTGCCAGCAGCCCCCATGGGCTAGCGGGGGGGTCCACAGATACGCAGTATTTT
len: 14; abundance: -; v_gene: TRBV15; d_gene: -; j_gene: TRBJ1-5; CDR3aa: CATSRTNSNQPQHF; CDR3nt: TGTGCCACCAGCAGAACAAATAGCAATCAGCCCCAGCATTTT
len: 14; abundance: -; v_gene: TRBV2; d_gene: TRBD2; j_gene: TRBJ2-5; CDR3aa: CASSTGRAGETQYF; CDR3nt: TGTGCCAGCAGTACCGGCCGAGCGGGGGAGACCCAGTACTTC
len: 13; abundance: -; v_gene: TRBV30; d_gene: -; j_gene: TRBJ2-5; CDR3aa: CAWSGLAKETQYF; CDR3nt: TGTGCCTGGAGTGGGTTAGCGAAAGAGACCCAGTACTTC
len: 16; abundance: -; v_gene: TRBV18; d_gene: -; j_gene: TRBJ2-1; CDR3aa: CASSPPTGTLYNEQFF; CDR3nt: TGTGCCAGCTCACCACCTACAGGGACACTCTACAATGAGCAGTTCTTC
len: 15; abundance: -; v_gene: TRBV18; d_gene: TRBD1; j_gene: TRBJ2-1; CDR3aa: CASSGETGAYNEQFF; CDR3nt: TGTGCCAGCTCCGGCGAGACAGGGGCCTACAATGAGCAGTTCTTC
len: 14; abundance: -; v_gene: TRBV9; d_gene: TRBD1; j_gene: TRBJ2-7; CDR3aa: CASSPQGVMYEQYF; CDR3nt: TGTGCCAGCAGCCCACAGGGGGTAATGTACGAGCAGTACTTC
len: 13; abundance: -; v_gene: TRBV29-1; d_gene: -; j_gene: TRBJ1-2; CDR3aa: CSAREGANYGYTF; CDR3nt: TGCAGCGCCCGAGAAGGAGCTAACTATGGCTACACCTTC
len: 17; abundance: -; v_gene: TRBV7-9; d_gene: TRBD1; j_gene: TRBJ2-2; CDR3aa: CASSNRDRDFLTGELFF; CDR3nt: TGTGCCAGCAGCAACCGGGACAGGGATTTTCTCACCGGGGAGCTGTTTTTT
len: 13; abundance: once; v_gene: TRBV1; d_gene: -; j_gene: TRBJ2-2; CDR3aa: CTSIKRGTGELFF; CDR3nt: TGCACCAGCATCAAGCGGGGCACCGGGGAGCTGTTTTTT
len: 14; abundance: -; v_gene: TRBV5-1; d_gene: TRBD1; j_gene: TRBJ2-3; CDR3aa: CASSLQGGFDTQYF; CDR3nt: TGCGCCAGCAGCTTACAGGGGGGCTTCGATACGCAGTATTTT
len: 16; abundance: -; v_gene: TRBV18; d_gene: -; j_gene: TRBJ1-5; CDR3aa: CASSSPGLNSNQPQHF; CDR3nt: TGTGCCAGCTCATCCCCGGGACTGAATAGCAATCAGCCCCAGCATTTT
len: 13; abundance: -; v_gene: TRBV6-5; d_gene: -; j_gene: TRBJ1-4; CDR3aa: CASAPGYNEKLFF; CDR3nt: TGTGCCAGCGCCCCAGGGTATAATGAAAAACTGTTTTTT
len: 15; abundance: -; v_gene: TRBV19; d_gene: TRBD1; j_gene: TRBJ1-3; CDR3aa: CASSIGQDSGNTIYF; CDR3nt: TGTGCCAGTAGTATCGGACAGGACTCTGGAAACACCATATATTTT
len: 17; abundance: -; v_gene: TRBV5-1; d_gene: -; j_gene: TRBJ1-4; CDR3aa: CASSSGRLGGSEEKLFF; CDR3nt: TGCGCCAGCAGCTCCGGGCGGTTGGGCGGTAGCGAAGAAAAACTGTTTTTT
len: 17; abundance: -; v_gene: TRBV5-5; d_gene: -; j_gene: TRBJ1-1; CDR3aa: CASILRPPGHKNTEAFF; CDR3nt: TGTGCCAGCATCCTACGCCCCCCGGGACACAAGAACACTGAAGCTTTCTTT
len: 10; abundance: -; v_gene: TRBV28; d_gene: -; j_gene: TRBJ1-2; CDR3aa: CASSKYGYTF; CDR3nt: TGTGCCAGCAGCAAATATGGCTACACCTTC
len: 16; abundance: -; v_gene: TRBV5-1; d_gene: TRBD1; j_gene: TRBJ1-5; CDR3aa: CASSLEGQGAGQPQHF; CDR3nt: TGCGCCAGCAGCTTGGAGGGACAGGGGGCCGGACAGCCCCAGCATTTT